Shown below are 23 T cell receptor beta chains from a single sample sequenced in a study of T-cell reconstitution after alpha-beta-depleted transplantation in children. The library targeted TCRbeta and was prepared with unique molecular identifiers. TCRdb redid the calling of the PCR reads with MiXCR, one entry per CDR3 protein. The profile shows about 830,000 distinct CDR3 sequences, roughly 15% of them singletons. The sample here was PBMCs, mostly from graft donor cells, taken 360 days after TCRalphabeta/CD19-depleted stem cell transplant. These receptors were collected from a male patient between 10 and 17 years old who had a stem cell transplant for acute lymphoblastic leukemia, so the T cells may come from the graft donor.

This chain connects TRBV15 to TRBJ2-2, with no clear D. The CDR3 sequence is 14 residues long. CDR1 LNHNV and CDR2 YYDKDF come from the germline V gene (reference sequence). V dropped 0 bases and J dropped 6 bases, with 8 bases sitting between them. The CDR3 loop is CATSRDRLAGELFF. CDR3 sequence (DNA): TGTGCCACCAGCAGAGATCGCCTAGCCGGGGAGCTGTTTTTT.

The gene calls are TRBV5-1 and TRBJ2-1, with 13 bases fitting TRBD2. This CDR3 contains 17 residues. V lost 3 bases to trimming and J lost 3 bases; unmatched junction nucleotides: 6. The V gene's germline CDR1 is SGHRS and CDR2 YFSETQ. CDR3 nucleotide sequence: TGCGCCAGCAGCTGGCACGGACTAGCGGGAGACTACAATGAGCAGTTCTTC. This sequence encodes CASSWHGLAGDYNEQFF.

This clonotype was detected many times. The rearrangement links TRBV29-1 to TRBJ2-1, with 8 bases identical to TRBD1. Germline V gene lookup returns CDR1 SQVTM and CDR2 ANQGSEA. V gave up 6 bases and J gave up 4 bases; unmatched junction bases: 8. The CDR3 extends over 14 amino acids. The CDR3 protein is CSVVGQGSYNEQFF. The CDR3 nucleotides are TGCAGCGTGGTAGGACAGGGAAGTTACAATGAGCAGTTCTTC.

DNA for the CDR3: TGTGCCAGCAGCCAAAAGGGTGCCCGAGTCGAGACCCAGTACTTC. It translates to CASSQKGARVETQYF. V is TRBV4-2 and J is TRBJ2-5; no definite D call. Germline CDR1 reads LGHNA; CDR2 reads YNFKEQ. The CDR3 has 15 amino acids. Trimming shortened V by 2 bases and J by 5 bases, and 15 bases separated the two germline ends.

The V call is TRBV5-1, the J call TRBJ2-1; perhaps D is TRBD1 or TRBD2 (5 bases each). CDR3 length: 14 residues. The germline V gene encodes CDR1 SGHRS and CDR2 YFSETQ. V was pared by 2 bases and J by 5 bases, with 11 bases between. The CDR3 DNA follows: TGCGCCAGCAGCTTCCGGGACCCAAACAATGAGCAGTTCTTC. Its protein is CASSFRDPNNEQFF.

This clonotype has just a few counts. This chain links TRBV7-9 with TRBJ2-2; D gene unclear. V lost 5 bases, J lost 7 bases, and 8 bases lay in between. The germline gives CDR1 SEHNR, CDR2 FQNEAQ (reference sequence). The CDR3 spans 12 residues. CDR3 DNA: TGTGCCAGCAGCGCGGCGAACGGGGAGCTGTTTTTT. Amino acid sequence: CASSAANGELFF.

This clonotype was recorded at least ten times. The CDR3 loop is CASSPLAGVIGSYEQYF. The CDR3 nucleotides are TGTGCCAGCAGCCCCTTAGCGGGAGTCATCGGTTCCTACGAGCAGTACTTC. V is TRBV3-1 and J is TRBJ2-7, with 9 bases identical to TRBD2. Germline CDR1 is LGHDT and CDR2 is YNNKEL (reference sequence). CDR3 length: 17 amino acids. V gave up 4 bases and J gave up 1 base; unmatched junction bases: 11.

V gene TRBV29-1 combines with J gene TRBJ1-1, with 9 bases lining up with TRBD1. This CDR3 region has 13 residues. J lost 4 bases, V lost 5 bases, and 5 bases had no gene match. CDR1 is SQVTM and CDR2 is ANQGSEA in the germline V gene. CDR3 loop: CSVSQGAGTEAFF. CDR3 DNA: TGCAGCGTTTCACAGGGGGCGGGCACTGAAGCTTTCTTT.

This clonotype came up many times. The chain joins TRBV12-3 or TRBV12-4 to TRBJ2-7; 7 nucleotides line up with TRBD1. This CDR3 region has 11 residues. The V gene end was trimmed by 11 bases and the J gene end by 3 bases; junction bases not matched to a gene: 4. CDR3 protein: CAAGGLYEQYF. The CDR3 DNA reads as TGTGCCGCAGGGGGTCTCTACGAGCAGTACTTC.

This clonotype was recorded at least ten times. The chain recombines TRBV5-5 with TRBJ2-1; 12 bases agree with TRBD2. The V gene end was trimmed by 2 bases and the J gene end by 2 bases; junction bases not matched to a gene: 5. Germline V gene sequence: CDR1 SGHKS, CDR2 YYEKEE (reference sequence). The length of the CDR3 is 17 residues. The CDR3 sequence is CASSFSSGRAAYNEQFF. The DNA for the CDR3 is TGTGCCAGCAGCTTCTCTAGCGGGAGGGCCGCCTACAATGAGCAGTTCTTC.

About this clonotype: Compared with germline, one end of the junction differs, possibly owing to a read error. This chain links TRBV3-1 with TRBJ2-7, with 8 bases matching TRBD2. CDR1 and CDR2 from the germline V gene are LGHDT and YNNKEL (reference sequence). The CDR3 covers 20 residues. DNA of the CDR3: TGTGCCAGCAGCCATAAGGGTAGCGGGACCAGGGCGATCAAATCCTTCGAGCAGTACTTC. Residues: CASSHKGSGTRAIKSFEQYF.

The J gene is TRBJ2-4, the V gene TRBV20-1; TRBD2 matches at 9 bases. The germline V gene has CDR1 DFQATT and CDR2 SNEGSKA (reference sequence). There are 16 residues in the CDR3. V dropped 6 bases and J dropped 0; count of bases not matched to a gene: 9. This CDR3 reads CSAIAGESLAKNIQYF. CDR3 bases: TGCAGTGCCATAGCGGGAGAAAGTCTAGCCAAAAACATTCAGTACTTC.

This clonotype was counted only a few times. The J gene is TRBJ2-5, the V gene TRBV3-1, with 11 bases identical to TRBD1. CDR1 is LGHDT and CDR2 is YNNKEL in the germline V gene (reference sequence). This CDR3 is 16 amino acids long. Trimming at V came to 4 bases and at J to 2 bases, leaving 6 bases not matched to a gene. The CDR3 DNA reads TGTGCCAGCAGCCGAACGGACAGGGGGCCTCAAGAGACCCAGTACTTC. This translates into CASSRTDRGPQETQYF.

With regard to this clonotype: At one end the junction does not follow the germline gene, possibly because of a read error. The CDR3 DNA reads TGTGCCAGCAGCCCCGGCTCTAGCGGGGGTTACGAGCGGTACTTC. Translating it yields CASSPGSSGGYERYF. V usage is TRBV12-3 or TRBV12-4 and J usage is TRBJ2-7, with 10 bases that match TRBD2. The CDR3 runs to 15 residues.

This clonotype was counted only a few times. This chain joins TRBV5-1 and TRBJ2-1, with no clear D. Trimming took 3 bases from V and 10 from J, leaving 8 bases between them. This CDR3 is built from 11 residues. The germline CDR1 and CDR2 sequences are SGHRS and YFSETQ. The CDR3, as DNA: TGCGCCAGCAGCTCCCCGACAGAGCAGTTCTTC. Protein: CASSSPTEQFF. The whole variable domain, remainder taken from reference TRBV5-1 and TRBJ2-1, is KAGVTQTPRYLIKTRGQQVTLSCSPISGHRSVSWYQQTPGQGLQFLFEYFSETQRNKGNFPGRFSGRQFSNSRSEMNVSTLELGDSALYLCASSSPTEQFFGPGTRLTVL.

V is TRBV30 and J is TRBJ1-5; TRBD1 agrees at 9 bases. After removal of 4 bases from V and 5 bases from J, the junction contained 12 bases not matched to a gene. Per the germline V gene, CDR1 is GTSNPN and CDR2 is SVGIG (reference sequence). The CDR3 extends over 16 amino acids. The CDR3 DNA reads as TGTGCCTGGAAAGTTGGACAGGGGTCTTTTTATCAGCCCCAGCATTTT. Translation gives CAWKVGQGSFYQPQHF.

This chain uses TRBV5-1 with TRBJ2-1; 9 positions match TRBD2. CDR3 size: 16 residues. V dropped 4 bases and J dropped 0; count of bases not matched to a gene: 5. Germline CDR1 SGHRS, CDR2 YFSETQ. The chain's CDR3 is CASSHISGSSYNEQFF. The CDR3 DNA follows: TGCGCCAGCAGCCATATTAGCGGGAGCTCCTACAATGAGCAGTTCTTC.

This chain uses TRBV5-1 with TRBJ1-5; the match to TRBD1 covers 7 bases. The germline V gene encodes CDR1 SGHRS and CDR2 YFSETQ. CDR3 length equals 15 residues. J gave up 7 bases and V 0 bases, and 7 bases lay outside the gene matches. CDR3 nucleotide sequence: TGCGCCAGCAGCTTGGCCACAGGGGAGGGACAGCCCCAGCATTTT. Translated: CASSLATGEGQPQHF.

This clonotype was observed a handful of times. This chain uses TRBV4-1 with TRBJ2-7, with D possibly TRBD2 on 5 matching bases. Between the trimmed V and J ends, which lost 1 base and 2 bases, there was a span of 12 bases. CDR1 and CDR2 from the germline V gene are MGHRA and YSYEKL. There are 15 residues in the CDR3. The CDR3 DNA follows: TGCGCCAGCAGCCAAGGGATAGCGAGCACCTACGAGCAGTACTTC. Encoded protein: CASSQGIASTYEQYF.

This clonotype was observed many times. Written as DNA, the CDR3 is TGTGCCAGCAGCTTAATAGGACAGGGTCAATCACCCCTCCACTTT. Amino acid sequence: CASSLIGQGQSPLHF. V gene TRBV7-9 combines with J gene TRBJ1-6, with TRBD1 matching over 8 bases. In germline, CDR1 is SEHNR, CDR2 FQNEAQ (reference sequence). V gave up 2 bases and J gave up 10 bases; unmatched junction bases: 7. This CDR3 region has 15 residues.

This clonotype was observed a few times. The chain has TRBV5-1 and TRBJ2-3, with TRBD1 matching 8 bases. The CDR3 runs 18 residues. With 3 bases clipped from V and 4 bases from J, the junction kept 16 bases outside the gene matches. Per the germline V gene, CDR1 is SGHRS and CDR2 is YFSETQ. The CDR3 DNA reads as TGCGCCAGCAGCTCTGTCTCGGGAGACTTCAGGGGGCCAGATACGCAGTATTTT. This codes for CASSSVSGDFRGPDTQYF. The full variable domain, rest sourced from reference TRBV5-1 and TRBJ2-3, is KAGVTQTPRYLIKTRGQQVTLSCSPISGHRSVSWYQQTPGQGLQFLFEYFSETQRNKGNFPGRFSGRQFSNSRSEMNVSTLELGDSALYLCASSSVSGDFRGPDTQYFGPGTRLTVL.

This clonotype appeared a few times. The gene calls are TRBV9 and TRBJ2-2; 10 bases align to TRBD2. Germline CDR1 SGDLS, CDR2 YYNGEE. The CDR3 consists of 16 residues. V lost 4 bases, J lost 3 bases, and 6 bases stayed unmatched. The CDR3 spells CASSPGLAEDTGELFF. The CDR3 DNA follows: TGTGCCAGCAGCCCAGGACTAGCGGAGGACACCGGGGAGCTGTTTTTT.

V usage is TRBV25-1 and J usage is TRBJ2-3, with 16 positions matching TRBD2. The junction had 6 bases not matched to a gene; V was cut back by 3 bases and J by 0 bases. The germline V gene has CDR1 MGHDK and CDR2 SYGVNS. This CDR3 has 19 residues. CDR3 sequence reads: CASSDPGTSGRVSTDTQYF. CDR3 sequence (DNA): TGTGCCAGCAGTGACCCCGGGACTAGCGGGAGGGTTAGCACAGATACGCAGTATTTT.